This T cell receptor beta chain was captured by sequencing in a study of T cell changes during pregnancy in multiple sclerosis. Method: immunoSEQ multiplex PCR; TCRdb's copy keeps in-frame clones and lacks some. The sample contains 57,000 or so clones, 70% to 90% of which appear only once. Germline V gene lookup returns CDR1 SGHRS and CDR2 YFSETQ. The CDR3 covers 16 residues. V lost 4 bases, J lost 6 bases, and 17 bases lay in between. This sequence was found in a female donor with multiple sclerosis, enrolled in a pregnancy study. The chain joins TRBV5-1 to TRBJ2-6; maybe TRBD1 (6 bases). This sample comprised peripheral blood, obtained in the first trimester of pregnancy. CDR3 amino acids: CASSPLQGLSANVLTF. CDR3 in DNA: TGCGCCAGCAGCCCACTACAGGGTCTGTCGGCCAACGTCCTGACTTTC.